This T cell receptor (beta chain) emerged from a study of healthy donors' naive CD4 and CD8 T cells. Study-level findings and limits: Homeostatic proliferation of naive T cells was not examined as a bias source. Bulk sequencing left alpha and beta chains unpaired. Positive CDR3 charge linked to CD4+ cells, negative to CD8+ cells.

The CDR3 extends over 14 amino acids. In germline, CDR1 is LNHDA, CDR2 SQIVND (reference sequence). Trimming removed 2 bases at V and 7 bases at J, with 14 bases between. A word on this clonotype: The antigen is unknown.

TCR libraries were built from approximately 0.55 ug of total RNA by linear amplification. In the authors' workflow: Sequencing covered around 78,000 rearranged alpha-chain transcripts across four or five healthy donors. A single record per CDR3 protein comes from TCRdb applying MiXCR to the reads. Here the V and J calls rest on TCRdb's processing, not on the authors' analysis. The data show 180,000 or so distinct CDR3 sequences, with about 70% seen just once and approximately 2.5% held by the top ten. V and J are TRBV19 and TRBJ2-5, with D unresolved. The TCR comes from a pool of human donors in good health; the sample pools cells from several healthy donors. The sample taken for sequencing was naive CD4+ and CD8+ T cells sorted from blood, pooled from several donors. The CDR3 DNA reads TGTGCCAGTAGTATAAGTGCGGTCCGTGGGACCCAGTACTTC. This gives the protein CASSISAVRGTQYF.